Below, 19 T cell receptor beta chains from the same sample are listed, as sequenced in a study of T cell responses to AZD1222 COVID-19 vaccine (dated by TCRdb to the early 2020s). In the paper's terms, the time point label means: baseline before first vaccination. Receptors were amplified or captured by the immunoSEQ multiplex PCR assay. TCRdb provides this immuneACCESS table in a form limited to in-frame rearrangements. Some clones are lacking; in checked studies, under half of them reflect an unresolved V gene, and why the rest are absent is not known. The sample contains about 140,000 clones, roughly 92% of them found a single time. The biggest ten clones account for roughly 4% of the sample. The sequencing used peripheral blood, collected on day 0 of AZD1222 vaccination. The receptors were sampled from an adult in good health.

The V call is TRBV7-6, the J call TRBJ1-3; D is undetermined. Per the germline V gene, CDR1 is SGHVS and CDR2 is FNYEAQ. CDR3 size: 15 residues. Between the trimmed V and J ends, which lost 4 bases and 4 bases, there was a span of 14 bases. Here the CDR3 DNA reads TGTGCCAGCAGCTCTGGACTGGCGGCGGGAAACACCATATATTTT. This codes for CASSSGLAAGNTIYF.

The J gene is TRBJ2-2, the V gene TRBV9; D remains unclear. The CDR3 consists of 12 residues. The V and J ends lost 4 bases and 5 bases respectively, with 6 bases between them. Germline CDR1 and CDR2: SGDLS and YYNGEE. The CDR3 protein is CASSFGTGELFF. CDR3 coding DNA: TGTGCCAGCAGCTTCGGGACCGGGGAGCTGTTTTTT.

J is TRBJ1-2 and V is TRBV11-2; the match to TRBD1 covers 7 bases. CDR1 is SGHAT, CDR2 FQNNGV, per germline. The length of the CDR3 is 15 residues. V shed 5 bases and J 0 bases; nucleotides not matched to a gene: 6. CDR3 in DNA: TGTGCCAGCAGCCCGGGACAGCGAACTAACTATGGCTACACCTTC. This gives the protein CASSPGQRTNYGYTF. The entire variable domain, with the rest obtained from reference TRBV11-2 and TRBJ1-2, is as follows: EAGVAQSPRYKIIEKRQSVAFWCNPISGHATLYWYQQILGQGPKLLIQFQNNGVVDDSQLPKDRFSAERLKGVDSTLKIQPAKLEDSAVYLCASSPGQRTNYGYTFGSGTRLTVV.

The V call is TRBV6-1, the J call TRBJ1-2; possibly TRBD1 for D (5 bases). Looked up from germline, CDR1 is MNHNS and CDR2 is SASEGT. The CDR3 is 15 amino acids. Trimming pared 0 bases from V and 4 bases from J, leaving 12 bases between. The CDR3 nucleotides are TGTGCCAGCAGTGAAGCGGGGGGATTGAGCTATGGCTACACCTTC. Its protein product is CASSEAGGLSYGYTF.

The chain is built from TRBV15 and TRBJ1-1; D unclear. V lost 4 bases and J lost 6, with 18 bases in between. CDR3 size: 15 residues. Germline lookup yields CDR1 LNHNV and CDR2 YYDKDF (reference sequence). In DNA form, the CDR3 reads TGTGCCACCAGCATCCCGACCTATGGGGTCTCTGAAGCTTTCTTT. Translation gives CATSIPTYGVSEAFF.

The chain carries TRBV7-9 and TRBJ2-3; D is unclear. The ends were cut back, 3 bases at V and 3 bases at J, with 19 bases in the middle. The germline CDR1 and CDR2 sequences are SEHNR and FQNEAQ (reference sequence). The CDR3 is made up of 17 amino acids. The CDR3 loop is CASSFPRLGPRTDTQYF. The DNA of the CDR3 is TGTGCCAGCAGCTTTCCTCGATTGGGCCCGAGAACAGATACGCAGTATTTT. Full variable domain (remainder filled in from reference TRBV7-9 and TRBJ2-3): DTGVSQNPRHKITKRGQNVTFRCDPISEHNRLYWYRQTLGQGPEFLTYFQNEAQLEKSRLLSDRFSAERPKGSFSTLEIQRTEQGDSAMYLCASSFPRLGPRTDTQYFGPGTRLTVL.

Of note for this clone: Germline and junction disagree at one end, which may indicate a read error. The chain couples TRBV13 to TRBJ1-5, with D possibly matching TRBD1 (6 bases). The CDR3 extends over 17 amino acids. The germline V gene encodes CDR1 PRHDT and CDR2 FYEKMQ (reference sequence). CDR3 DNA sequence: TGTGCCAGCAGCCTAGGGGGTGATATCTATAGCAATCAGCCCCAGCATTTT. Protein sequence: CASSLGGDIYSNQPQHF.

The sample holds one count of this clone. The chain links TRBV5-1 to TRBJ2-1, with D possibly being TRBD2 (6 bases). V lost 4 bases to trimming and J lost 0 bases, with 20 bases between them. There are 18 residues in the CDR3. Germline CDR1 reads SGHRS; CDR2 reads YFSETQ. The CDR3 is CASSQSSEAGRSYNEQFF. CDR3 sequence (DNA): TGCGCCAGCAGCCAGAGCTCCGAAGCGGGCCGCTCCTACAATGAGCAGTTCTTC.

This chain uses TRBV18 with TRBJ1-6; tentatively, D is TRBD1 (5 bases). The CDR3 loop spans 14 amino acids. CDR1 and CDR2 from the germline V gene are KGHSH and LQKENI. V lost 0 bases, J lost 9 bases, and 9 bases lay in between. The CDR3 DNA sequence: TGTGCCAGCTCACCACCGGGGACCGGTTCACCCCTCCACTTT. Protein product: CASSPPGTGSPLHF.

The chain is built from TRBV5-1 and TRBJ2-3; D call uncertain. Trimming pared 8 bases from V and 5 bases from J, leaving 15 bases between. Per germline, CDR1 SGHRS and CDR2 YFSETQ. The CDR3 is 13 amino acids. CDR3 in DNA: TGCGCCAGTACCAGCGTCACGGTAGATACGCAGTATTTT. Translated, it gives CASTSVTVDTQYF.

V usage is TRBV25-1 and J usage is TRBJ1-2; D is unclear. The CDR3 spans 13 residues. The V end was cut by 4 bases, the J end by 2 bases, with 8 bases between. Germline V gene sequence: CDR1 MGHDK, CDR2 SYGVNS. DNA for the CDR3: TGTGCCAGCAGTGTTACAACAAACTATGGCTACACCTTC. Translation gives CASSVTTNYGYTF.

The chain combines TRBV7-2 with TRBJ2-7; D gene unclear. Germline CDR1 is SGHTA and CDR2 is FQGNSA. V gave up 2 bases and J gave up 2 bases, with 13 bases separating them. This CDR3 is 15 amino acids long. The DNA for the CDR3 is TGTGCCAGCAGCTTATTCCTGGGTGGCGCCTACGAGCAGTACTTC. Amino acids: CASSLFLGGAYEQYF.

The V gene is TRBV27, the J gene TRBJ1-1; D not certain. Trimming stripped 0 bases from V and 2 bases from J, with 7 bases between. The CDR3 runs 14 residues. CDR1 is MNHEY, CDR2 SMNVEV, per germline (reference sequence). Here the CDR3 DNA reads TGTGCCAGCAGTTTATCGAAGGGAAACACTGAAGCTTTCTTT. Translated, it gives CASSLSKGNTEAFF.

This CDR3 reads CASSYRETYEQYF. CDR3 sequence (DNA): TGTGCCAGCAGTTACCGGGAAACGTACGAGCAGTACTTC. The rearrangement joins TRBV6-5 to TRBJ2-7, with a weak D call TRBD2 (5 bases). Looked up from germline, CDR1 is MNHEY and CDR2 is SVGAGI. The ends were cut back, 2 bases at V and 4 bases at J, with 9 bases in the middle. CDR3 length: 13 amino acids.

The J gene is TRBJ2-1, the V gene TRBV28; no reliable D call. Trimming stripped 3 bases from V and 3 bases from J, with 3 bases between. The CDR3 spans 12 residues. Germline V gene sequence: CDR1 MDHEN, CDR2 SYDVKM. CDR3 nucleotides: TGTGCCAGCAGTTTGCGCTACAATGAGCAGTTCTTC. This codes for CASSLRYNEQFF.

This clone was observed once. CDR3 protein: CASSVTSELYEQYF. The CDR3 DNA follows: TGTGCCAGCAGCGTGACTAGCGAGCTCTACGAGCAGTACTTC. The chain has TRBV7-8 and TRBJ2-7; 8 bases align to TRBD2. The V gene end was trimmed by 5 bases and the J gene end by 3 bases; junction bases not matched to a gene: 6. CDR1 SGHVS and CDR2 FQNEAQ come from the germline V gene. This CDR3 contains 14 residues.

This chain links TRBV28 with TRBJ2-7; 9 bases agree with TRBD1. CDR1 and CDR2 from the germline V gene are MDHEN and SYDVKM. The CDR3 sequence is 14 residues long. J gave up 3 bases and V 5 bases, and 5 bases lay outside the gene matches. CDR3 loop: CASSEGQGYYEQYF. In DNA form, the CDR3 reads TGTGCCAGCAGTGAGGGACAGGGATACTACGAGCAGTACTTC. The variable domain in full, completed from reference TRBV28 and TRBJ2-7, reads DVKVTQSSRYLVKRTGEKVFLECVQDMDHENMFWYRQDPGLGLRLIYFSYDVKMKEKGDIPEGYSVSREKKERFSLILESASTNQTSMYLCASSEGQGYYEQYFGPGTRLTVT.

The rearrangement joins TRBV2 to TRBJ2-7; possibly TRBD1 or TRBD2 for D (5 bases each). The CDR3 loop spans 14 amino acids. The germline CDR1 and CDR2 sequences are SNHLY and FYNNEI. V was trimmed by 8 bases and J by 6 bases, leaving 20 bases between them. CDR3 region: CASLVGAVLGEQYF. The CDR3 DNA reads TGTGCCAGCCTCGTCGGGGCGGTTCTGGGCGAGCAGTACTTC.

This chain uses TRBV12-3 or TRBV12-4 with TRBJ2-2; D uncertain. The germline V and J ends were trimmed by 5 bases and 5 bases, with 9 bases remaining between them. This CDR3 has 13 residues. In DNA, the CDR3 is TGTGCCAGCAGTGAGACCGGAACCGGGGAGCTGTTTTTT. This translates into CASSETGTGELFF.